The entry that follows covers one T cell receptor (beta chain) sequence. The data originate from a study of blood T cells in healthy people across ages. Primers used in a second PCR of about 7 to 12 cycles were a sample-barcoded 5' primer and a J-beta primer mix. Every single cDNA molecule received a tag from a template-switch adaptor with 12 random nucleotides. TCRdb ran MiXCR on the 5' RACE reads and lists one entry per CDR3 protein. The table records about a million distinct CDR3 sequences, 45% to 50% of them present only once. V lost 5 bases and J lost 4, with 18 bases in between. The CDR3 is 15 amino acids.

The receptor's source is a man aged 25 to 40 in good health. V is TRBV12-3 or TRBV12-4 and J is TRBJ2-7, with D maybe TRBD2 (6 bases). The sample was blood. The CDR3 reads CASSDPGDVLYEQYF. The CDR3 coding sequence is TGTGCCAGCAGTGACCCGGGAGATGTACTTTACGAGCAGTACTTC.